This TCR beta chain was profiled in a study of blood T cells in healthy people across ages. This clonotype was detected a few times. Its target is not known. Between the trimmed V and J ends, which lost 8 bases and 5 bases, there was a span of 13 bases. This CDR3 contains 13 residues. Sample-barcoded 5' priming and a J-beta primer mix drove a second PCR of roughly 6 to 12 cycles. Unique molecular identifiers of 12 random nucleotides labeled each cDNA. TCRdb re-analysed the 5' RACE reads in MiXCR, keeping a single row per CDR3 protein. The sample carries 1.5 million to 2 million distinct CDR3 sequences, just under 50% recorded once. Study-level findings and limits: While age rose, TCR beta diversity per million T cells dropped in a roughly linear way. CMV status of donors was not determined, possibly confounding expanded clonotype changes. Both higher diversity and more naive CD4+ cells marked long-lived donors when set against aged donors.

Sequencing was carried out using blood. This clonotype was obtained from a woman aged 40 to 50 in good health. The chain links TRBV12-3 or TRBV12-4 to TRBJ1-5; perhaps TRBD1 as D (6 bases). DNA for the CDR3: TGTGCCAGCCGGCGGGGGCAGGATCAGCCCCAGCATTTT. Translation gives CASRRGQDQPQHF.